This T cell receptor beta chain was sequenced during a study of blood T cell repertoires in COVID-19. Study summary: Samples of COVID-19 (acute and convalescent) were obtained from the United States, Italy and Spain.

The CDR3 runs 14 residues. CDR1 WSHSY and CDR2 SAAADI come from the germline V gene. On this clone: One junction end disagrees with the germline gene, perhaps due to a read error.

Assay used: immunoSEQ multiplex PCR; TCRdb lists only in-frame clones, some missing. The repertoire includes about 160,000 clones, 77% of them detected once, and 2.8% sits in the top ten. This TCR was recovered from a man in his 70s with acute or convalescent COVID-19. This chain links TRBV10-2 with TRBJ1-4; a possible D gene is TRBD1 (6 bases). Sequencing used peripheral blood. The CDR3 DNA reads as TGCGCCAGCAGTGTAGCGGGGGCTAAGGAAAAACTGTTTTTT. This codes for CASSVAGAKEKLFF.